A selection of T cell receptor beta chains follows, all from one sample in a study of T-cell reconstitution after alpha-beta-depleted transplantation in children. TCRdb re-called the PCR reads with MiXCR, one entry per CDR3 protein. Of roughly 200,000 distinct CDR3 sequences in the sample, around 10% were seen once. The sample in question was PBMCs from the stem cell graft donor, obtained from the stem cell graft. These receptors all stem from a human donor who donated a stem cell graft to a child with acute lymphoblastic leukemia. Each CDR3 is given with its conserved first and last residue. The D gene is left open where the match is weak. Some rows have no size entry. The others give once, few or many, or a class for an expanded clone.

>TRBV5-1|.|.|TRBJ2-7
CASSPLTGGVREQYF
TGCGCCAGCAGCCCGTTAACCGGGGGTGTGAGGGAGCAGTACTTC
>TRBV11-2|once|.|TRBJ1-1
CSSSLQSNMNTEAFF
TGTTCCAGCAGCTTACAGAGCAACATGAACACTGAAGCTTTCTTT
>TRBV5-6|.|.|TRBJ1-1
CASMLQGKAFF
TGTGCCAGCATGCTACAGGGAAAAGCTTTCTTT
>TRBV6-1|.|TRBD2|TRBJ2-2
CASSQTSGDTGELFF
TGTGCCAGCAGTCAGACTAGCGGAGACACCGGGGAGCTGTTTTTT
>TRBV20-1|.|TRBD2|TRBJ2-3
CSARTSGGGRTTSTDTQYF
TGCAGTGCTCGGACTAGCGGGGGGGGGAGAACAACTAGCACAGATACGCAGTATTTT
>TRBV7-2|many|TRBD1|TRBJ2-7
CASSLSGTVDYEQYF
TGTGCCAGCAGCTTATCCGGGACAGTAGATTACGAGCAGTACTTC
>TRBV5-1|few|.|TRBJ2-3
CASRTLRGFEGDTQYF
TGCGCCAGCAGGACCCTCCGTGGATTCGAGGGGGATACGCAGTATTTT
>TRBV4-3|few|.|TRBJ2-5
CASSQDSHRTPQYF
TGCGCCAGCAGCCAAGATTCTCACCGGACTCCGCAGTACTTC
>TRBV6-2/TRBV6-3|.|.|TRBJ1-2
CASTITGRPSQGYTF
TGTGCCAGCACCATTACGGGACGCCCGTCTCAAGGCTACACCTTC
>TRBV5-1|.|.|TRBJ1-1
CASSLGSQGNSF
TGCGCCAGCAGCTTGGGGTCCCAGGGCAATTCCTTT
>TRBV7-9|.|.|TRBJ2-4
CASSFFREDIQYF
TGTGCCAGCAGCTTCTTCAGGGAAGACATTCAGTACTTC
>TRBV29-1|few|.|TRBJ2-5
CSVRQGRRGETQYF
TGCAGCGTTCGGCAGGGGCGGCGTGGGGAGACCCAGTACTTC
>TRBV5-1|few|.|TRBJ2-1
CASSLGGRVNYNEQFF
TGCGCCAGCAGCTTGGGGGGCAGGGTGAACTACAATGAGCAGTTCTTC
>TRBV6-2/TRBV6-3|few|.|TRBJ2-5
CASTGWGETQYF
TGTGCCAGCACAGGGTGGGGAGAGACCCAGTACTTC
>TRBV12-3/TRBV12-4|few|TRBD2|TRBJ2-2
CASSSGGPVGELFF
TGTGCCAGCAGTTCGGGGGGGCCGGTCGGGGAGCTGTTTTTT
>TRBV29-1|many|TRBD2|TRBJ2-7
CSVEGRGTSRREQYF
TGCAGCGTTGAAGGGCGGGGGACTAGCCGTCGGGAGCAGTACTTC
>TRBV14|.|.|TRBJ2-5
CASSQDRSPKYF
TGTGCCAGCAGCCAAGATCGGTCCCCTAAGTACTTC
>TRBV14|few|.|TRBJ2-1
CASSQVGANYNEQFF
TGTGCCAGCAGCCAAGTGGGGGCTAACTACAATGAGCAGTTCTTC
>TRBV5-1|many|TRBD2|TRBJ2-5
CASSLAALAEETQYF
TGCGCCAGCAGCCTTGCGGCACTAGCGGAAGAGACCCAGTACTTC
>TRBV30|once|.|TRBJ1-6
CAWSGTREPLHF
TGTGCCTGGAGTGGGACCCGGGAGCCCCTCCACTTT
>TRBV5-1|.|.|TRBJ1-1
CASSSYPGPNTEAFF
TGCGCCAGCAGCTCTTATCCGGGACCGAACACTGAAGCTTTCTTT
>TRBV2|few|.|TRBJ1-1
CASIRGSTEAFF
TGTGCCAGCATCAGGGGTTCCACTGAAGCTTTCTTT
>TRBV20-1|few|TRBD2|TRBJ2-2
CSARLTSGGRMWTGELFF
TGCAGTGCTAGGCTGACTAGCGGGGGGCGGATGTGGACCGGGGAGCTGTTTTTT
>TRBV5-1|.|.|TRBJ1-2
CASSLLAGTEHGYTF
TGCGCCAGCAGCTTGCTCGCAGGGACGGAGCATGGCTACACCTTC
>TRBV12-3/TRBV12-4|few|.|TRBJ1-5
CASSPNRVDLPQHF
TGTGCCAGCAGTCCGAACAGGGTGGATCTGCCCCAGCATTTT
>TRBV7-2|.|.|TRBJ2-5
CASSRFTGVGETQYF
TGTGCCAGCAGCCGTTTTACCGGGGTTGGAGAGACCCAGTACTTC
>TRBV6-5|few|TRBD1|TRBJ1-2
CASSTGQGANYGYTF
TGTGCCAGCAGTACCGGACAGGGGGCTAACTATGGCTACACCTTC
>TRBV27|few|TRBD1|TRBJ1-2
CASSTQLGTGRGYTF
TGTGCCAGCAGTACTCAGCTTGGGACAGGTCGTGGCTACACCTTC
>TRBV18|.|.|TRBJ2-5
CASSPRSEQETQYF
TGTGCCAGCTCACCAAGGTCAGAACAAGAGACCCAGTACTTC
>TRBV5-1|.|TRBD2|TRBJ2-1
CASSVSGTSYNEQFF
TGCGCCAGCAGCGTTAGCGGGACCTCCTACAATGAGCAGTTCTTC